This TCR beta chain was identified in a study of blood T cell repertoires in COVID-19. Looking at the study overall: Acute and convalescent COVID-19 specimens originated in the United States, Italy and Spain. Nucleic acid was either cDNA or gDNA, and it came from T cells, B-cell-depleted T cells, or PBMCs.

The CDR3 has 16 amino acids. The V gene end was trimmed by 4 bases and the J gene end by 6 bases; junction bases not matched to a gene: 11. Germline V gene data show CDR1 as LNHDA and CDR2 as SQIVND (reference sequence). Source study methods: Reference gene primers were amplified, and this amplification served to estimate nucleated cell counts. Profiled with immunoSEQ multiplex PCR; TCRdb holds only in-frame clones, not every one. That table furnishes V, J and clone size, whereas the DNA furnished D and trimming. In the table there are about 280,000 clones, roughly 85% of which are singletons. This receptor was identified in a man aged 45-60 years with active or convalescent COVID-19. This chain uses TRBV19 with TRBJ2-7; 11 bases map to TRBD1. What was sequenced was peripheral blood. CDR3 in amino acids: CASSTQDRGRNPEQYF. CDR3 DNA sequence: TGTGCCAGTAGTACCCAGGACAGGGGGCGAAACCCCGAGCAGTACTTC. The variable domain in full, completed from reference TRBV19 and TRBJ2-7, reads DGGITQSPKYLFRKEGQNVTLSCEQNLNHDAMYWYRQDPGQGLRLIYYSQIVNDFQKGDIAEGYSVSREKKESFPLTVTSAQKNPTAFYLCASSTQDRGRNPEQYFGPGTRLTVT.